The T cell receptor (beta chain) under discussion was sequenced for a study of cytomegalovirus exposure and HLA in healthy donors. Points from the study as a whole: Later, TCR association rates were found to vary by HLA locus, highest for DRB1 and lowest for HLA-C. Further analysis, carried out later, found HLA-associated TCR beta chains more clonally expanded than equally common other chains.

This CDR3 has 13 amino acids. Germline CDR1 reads ENHRY; CDR2 reads SYGVKD. The V end was cut by 7 bases, the J end by 4 bases, with 12 bases between. Amplification used 60 Vbeta primers and 13 Jbeta primers. The repertoire was sequenced with immunoSEQ multiplex PCR; TCRdb's copy has only in-frame clones and lacks some. The sample has fewer than 200,000 clones, approximately 82% seen once. As concerns this clone: Its target is not known.

The TCR was taken from a male donor in good health and CMV-seronegative. The sample comprised PBMCs. The chain joins TRBV10-3 to TRBJ2-3; D is uncertain. CDR3 sequence: CAIMAGLADTQYF. The CDR3 coding sequence is TGTGCCATCATGGCAGGATTAGCAGATACGCAGTATTTT.